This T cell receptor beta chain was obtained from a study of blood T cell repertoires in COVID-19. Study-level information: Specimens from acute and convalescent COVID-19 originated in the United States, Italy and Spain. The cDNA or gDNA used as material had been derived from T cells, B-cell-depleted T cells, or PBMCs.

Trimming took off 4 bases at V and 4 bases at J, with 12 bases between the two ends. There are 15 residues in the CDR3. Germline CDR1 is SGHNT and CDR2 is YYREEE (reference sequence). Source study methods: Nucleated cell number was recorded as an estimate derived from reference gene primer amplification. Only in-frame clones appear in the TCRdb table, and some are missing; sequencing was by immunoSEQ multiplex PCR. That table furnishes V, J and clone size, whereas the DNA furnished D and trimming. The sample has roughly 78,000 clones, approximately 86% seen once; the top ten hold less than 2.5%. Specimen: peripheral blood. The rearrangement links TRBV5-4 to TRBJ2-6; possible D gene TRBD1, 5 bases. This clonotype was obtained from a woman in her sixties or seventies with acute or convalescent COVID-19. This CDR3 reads CASSQQAPGANVLTF. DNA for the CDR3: TGTGCCAGCAGCCAACAGGCTCCCGGGGCCAACGTCCTGACTTTC.